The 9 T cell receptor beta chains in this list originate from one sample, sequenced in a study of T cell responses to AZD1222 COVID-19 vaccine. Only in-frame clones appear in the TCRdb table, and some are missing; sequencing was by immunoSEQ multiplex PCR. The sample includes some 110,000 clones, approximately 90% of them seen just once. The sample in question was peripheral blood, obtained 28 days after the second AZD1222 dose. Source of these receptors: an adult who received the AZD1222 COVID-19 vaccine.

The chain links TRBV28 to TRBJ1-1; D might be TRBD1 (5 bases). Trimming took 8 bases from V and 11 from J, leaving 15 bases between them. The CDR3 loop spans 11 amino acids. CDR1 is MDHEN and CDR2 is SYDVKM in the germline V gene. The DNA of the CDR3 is TGTGCCAGCGAGAGCAGGGAGAGTGCTTTCTTT. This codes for CASESRESAFF.

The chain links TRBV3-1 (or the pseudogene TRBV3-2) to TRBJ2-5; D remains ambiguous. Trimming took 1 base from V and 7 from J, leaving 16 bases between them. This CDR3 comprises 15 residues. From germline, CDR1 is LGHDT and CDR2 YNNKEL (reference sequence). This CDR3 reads CASSQGLESPGTQYF. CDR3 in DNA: TGTGCCAGCAGCCAAGGGTTGGAGAGTCCTGGGACCCAGTACTTC.

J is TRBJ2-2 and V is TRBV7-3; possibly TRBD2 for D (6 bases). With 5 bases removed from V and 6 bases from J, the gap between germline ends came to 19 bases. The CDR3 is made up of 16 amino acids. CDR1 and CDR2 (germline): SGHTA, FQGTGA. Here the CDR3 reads CASSPVLGEASGELFF. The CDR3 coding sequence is TGTGCCAGCAGCCCCGTTTTGGGGGAGGCGTCCGGGGAGCTGTTTTTT.

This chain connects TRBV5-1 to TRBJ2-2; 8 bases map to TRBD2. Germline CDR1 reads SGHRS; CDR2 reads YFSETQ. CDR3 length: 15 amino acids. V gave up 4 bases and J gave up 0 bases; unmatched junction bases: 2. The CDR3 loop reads CASSPGLANTGELFF. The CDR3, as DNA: TGCGCCAGCAGCCCGGGACTAGCGAACACCGGGGAGCTGTTTTTT.

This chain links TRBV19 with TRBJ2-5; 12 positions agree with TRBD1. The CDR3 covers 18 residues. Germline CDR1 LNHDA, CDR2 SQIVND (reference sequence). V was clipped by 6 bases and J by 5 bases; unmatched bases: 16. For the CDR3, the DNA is TGTGCCAGTAGCCTCTCGGAGGGGACAGGGGGCCCGTGGGAGACCCAGTACTTC. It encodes CASSLSEGTGGPWETQYF.

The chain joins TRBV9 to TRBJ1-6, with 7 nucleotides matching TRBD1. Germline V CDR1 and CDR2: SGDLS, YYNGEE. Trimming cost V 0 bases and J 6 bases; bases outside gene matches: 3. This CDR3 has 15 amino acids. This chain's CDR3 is CASSVEGAINSPLHF. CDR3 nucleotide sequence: TGTGCCAGCAGCGTAGAGGGGGCGATTAATTCACCCCTCCACTTT.

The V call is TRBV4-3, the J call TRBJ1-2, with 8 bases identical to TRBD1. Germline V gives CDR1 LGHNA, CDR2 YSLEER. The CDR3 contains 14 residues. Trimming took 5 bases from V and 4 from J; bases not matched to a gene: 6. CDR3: CASSINRGVYGYTF. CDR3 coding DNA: TGCGCCAGCAGCATAAACAGGGGGGTCTATGGCTACACCTTC.

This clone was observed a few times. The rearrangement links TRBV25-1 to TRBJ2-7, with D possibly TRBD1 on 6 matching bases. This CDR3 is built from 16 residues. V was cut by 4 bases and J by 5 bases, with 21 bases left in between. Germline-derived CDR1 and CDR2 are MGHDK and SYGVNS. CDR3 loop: CASSARDTPFRHEQYF. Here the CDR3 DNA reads TGTGCCAGCAGTGCCAGGGACACCCCCTTTAGGCACGAGCAGTACTTC.

Here the CDR3 reads CASSSRLAGRYEQYF. DNA of the CDR3: TGTGCCAGCAGCTCGAGACTAGCGGGGAGGTACGAGCAGTACTTC. V gene TRBV13 combines with J gene TRBJ2-7, with 11 bases matching TRBD2. CDR3 length: 15 residues. CDR1 is PRHDT, CDR2 FYEKMQ, per germline (reference sequence). V lost 4 bases to trimming and J lost 4 bases; unmatched junction nucleotides: 6. The full variable domain, rest sourced from reference TRBV13 and TRBJ2-7, is AAGVIQSPRHLIKEKRETATLKCYPIPRHDTVYWYQQGPGQDPQFLISFYEKMQSDKGSIPDRFSAQQFSDYHSELNMSSLELGDSALYFCASSSRLAGRYEQYFGPGTRLTVT.